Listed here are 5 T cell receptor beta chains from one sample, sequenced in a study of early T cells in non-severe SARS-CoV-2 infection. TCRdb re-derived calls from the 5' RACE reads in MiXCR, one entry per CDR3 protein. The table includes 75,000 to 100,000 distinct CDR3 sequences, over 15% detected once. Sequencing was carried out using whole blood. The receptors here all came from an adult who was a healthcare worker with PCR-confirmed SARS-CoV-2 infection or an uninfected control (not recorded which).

CDR3 residues: CASSHTGGPTDTQYF. In DNA form, the CDR3 reads TGTGCCAGCAGCCATACCGGGGGGCCTACAGATACGCAGTATTTT. J is TRBJ2-3 and V is TRBV3-1, with D perhaps matching TRBD2 (7 bases). The CDR3 has 15 residues. Germline V gene sequence: CDR1 LGHDT, CDR2 YNNKEL (reference sequence). V lost 3 bases, J lost 3 bases, and 13 bases lay in between.

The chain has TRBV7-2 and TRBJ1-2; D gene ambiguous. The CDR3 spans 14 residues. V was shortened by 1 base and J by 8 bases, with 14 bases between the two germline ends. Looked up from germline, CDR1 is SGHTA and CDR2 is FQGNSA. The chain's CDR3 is CASSLEAKVVGYTF. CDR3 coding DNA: TGTGCCAGCAGCTTAGAGGCTAAGGTGGTCGGCTACACCTTC. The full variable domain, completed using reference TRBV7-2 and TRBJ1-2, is GAGVSQSPSNKVTEKGKDVELRCDPISGHTALYWYRQSLGQGLEFLIYFQGNSAPDKSGLPSDRFSAERTGGSVSTLTIQRTQQEDSAVYLCASSLEAKVVGYTFGSGTRLTVV.

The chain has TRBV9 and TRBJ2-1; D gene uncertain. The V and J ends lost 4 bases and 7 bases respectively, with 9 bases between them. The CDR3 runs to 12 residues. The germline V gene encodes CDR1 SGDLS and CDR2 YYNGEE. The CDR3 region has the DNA TGTGCCAGCAGCCCCATGGGGAATGAGCAGTTCTTC. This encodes CASSPMGNEQFF.

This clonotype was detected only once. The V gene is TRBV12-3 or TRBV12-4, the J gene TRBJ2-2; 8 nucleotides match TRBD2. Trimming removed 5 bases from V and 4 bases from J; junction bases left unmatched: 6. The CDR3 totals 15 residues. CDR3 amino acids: CASSAAGAGTGELFF. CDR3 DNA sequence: TGTGCCAGCAGTGCAGCGGGAGCGGGCACCGGGGAGCTGTTTTTT.

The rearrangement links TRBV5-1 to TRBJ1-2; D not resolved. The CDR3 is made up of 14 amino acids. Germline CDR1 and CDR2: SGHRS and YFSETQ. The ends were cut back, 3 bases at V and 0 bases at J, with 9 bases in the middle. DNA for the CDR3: TGCGCCAGCAGCTCGCAGAGCTCTAACTATGGCTACACCTTC. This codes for CASSSQSSNYGYTF.